This is a list of T cell receptor beta chains from one sample in a study of brain T cells in children with intractable seizures. The method was immunoSEQ multiplex PCR; TCRdb's version includes in-frame clones alone and lacks a portion of them. Altogether a few hundred thousand clones are present, about 93% being singletons, with the ten largest covering 5% to 7%. Sequences were derived from peripheral blood, sampled less than 6 months after surgery. The receptors derive from a boy younger than two with tuberous sclerosis and intractable seizures. Both conserved end residues are part of each CDR3. The D gene is left open where the match is weak. Only part of the rows carry a size: once, few, many, or a class if the clone is expanded.

abundance | d_gene | j_gene | v_gene | len | CDR3aa | CDR3nt
. | . | TRBJ2-5 | TRBV25-1 | 15 | CASSEPRGLQETQYF | TGTGCCAGCAGTGAACCCCGGGGGCTTCAAGAGACCCAGTACTTC
. | . | TRBJ1-2 | TRBV15 | 15 | CATSRDLGGPFGYTF | TGTGCCACCAGCAGAGATCTTGGCGGGCCGTTCGGCTACACCTTC
once | TRBD1 | TRBJ2-7 | TRBV27 | 14 | CASSLGGQVYEQYF | TGTGCCAGCAGTTTAGGGGGACAGGTCTACGAGCAGTACTTC
. | . | TRBJ2-1 | TRBV20-1 | 13 | CSASAATGSEQFF | TGCAGTGCTAGTGCCGCTACAGGGAGTGAGCAGTTCTTC
. | . | TRBJ2-4 | TRBV21-1 | 12 | CASSMAKNIQYF | TGTGCCAGCAGCATGGCCAAAAACATTCAGTACTTC
. | . | TRBJ1-2 | TRBV6-5 | 15 | CASRTLSSLDYGYTF | TGTGCCAGCAGGACGCTCAGTAGTTTAGACTATGGCTACACCTTC
. | TRBD2 | TRBJ2-7 | TRBV10-3 | 15 | CAISSTSGTSYEQYF | TGTGCCATCAGTTCGACTAGCGGGACCTCCTACGAGCAGTACTTC
. | . | TRBJ2-2 | TRBV5-1 | 14 | CASRRGLDTGELFF | TGCGCCAGCAGAAGGGGATTGGACACCGGGGAGCTGTTTTTT
. | . | TRBJ2-7 | TRBV5-5 | 14 | CASSQPDSADEQYF | TGTGCCAGCAGCCAGCCAGACAGCGCGGACGAGCAGTACTTC
once | TRBD1 | TRBJ2-3 | TRBV4-1 | 15 | CASSETGANTDTQYF | TGCGCCAGCAGCGAGACAGGGGCTAACACAGATACGCAGTATTTT
. | . | TRBJ2-2 | TRBV3-1/TRBV3-2 | 12 | CASSHRAGELFF | TGTGCCAGCAGCCACAGGGCCGGGGAGCTGTTTTTT
. | . | TRBJ2-2 | TRBV4-1 | 16 | CASSQVAGTNTGELFF | TGCGCCAGCAGCCAAGTGGCGGGGACGAACACCGGGGAGCTGTTTTTT
. | . | TRBJ2-7 | TRBV28 | 15 | CASRGGGQKRREQYF | TGTGCCAGCAGGGGGGGCGGACAAAAGCGTCGCGAGCAGTACTTC
. | . | TRBJ1-2 | TRBV24-1 | 12 | CATSDSGYGYTF | TGTGCCACCAGCGACTCGGGGTATGGCTACACCTTC
once | . | TRBJ2-3 | TRBV19 | 15 | CATDLSGSGTDTQYF | TGTGCCACCGACCTCTCGGGGTCAGGCACAGATACGCAGTATTTT
. | TRBD2 | TRBJ2-1 | TRBV24-1 | 16 | CATSDLPAGEGNEQFF | TGTGCCACCAGTGATTTGCCAGCGGGAGAGGGTAATGAGCAGTTCTTC
. | . | TRBJ2-6 | TRBV5-1 | 15 | CASSLEVFGANVLTF | TGCGCCAGCAGCTTAGAGGTATTTGGGGCCAACGTCCTGACTTTC
. | TRBD1 | TRBJ2-7 | TRBV6-2/TRBV6-3 | 13 | CASSSGQGYEQYF | TGTGCCAGCAGTTCGGGACAGGGATACGAGCAGTACTTC
. | . | TRBJ1-6 | TRBV13 | 15 | CASSLGPSEQSPLHF | TGTGCCAGCAGCTTAGGCCCCTCGGAGCAGTCACCCCTCCACTTT
. | . | TRBJ2-6 | TRBV6-5 | 15 | CASSPLGAGANVLTF | TGTGCCAGCAGTCCCCTTGGGGCTGGGGCCAACGTCCTGACTTTC
. | . | TRBJ1-6 | TRBV5-1 | 16 | CASSRNIDSLRAPLHF | TGCGCCAGCAGCCGCAATATCGACAGCCTCAGGGCACCCCTCCACTTT
. | TRBD1 | TRBJ1-1 | TRBV7-2 | 16 | CASSHPGQGGWTEAFF | TGTGCCAGCAGCCACCCGGGACAGGGGGGCTGGACTGAAGCTTTCTTT
. | . | TRBJ1-1 | TRBV29-1 | 14 | CSGRVWQDNVGAFF | TGCAGCGGCCGGGTATGGCAGGATAACGTTGGGGCTTTCTTT
. | . | TRBJ1-6 | TRBV7-9 | 15 | CASSLTTTNNSPLHF | TGTGCCAGCAGCTTAACAACAACCAATAATTCACCCCTCCACTTT
. | TRBD2 | TRBJ2-3 | TRBV19 | 19 | CASSIDGSSGGPTTDTQYF | TGTGCCAGTAGTATAGATGGGTCTAGCGGGGGGCCTACCACAGATACGCAGTATTTT
. | . | TRBJ1-2 | TRBV10-3 | 14 | CAIIADYPGYGYTF | TGTGCCATCATCGCGGACTATCCAGGGTATGGCTACACCTTC
. | TRBD1 | TRBJ1-2 | TRBV29-1 | 13 | CSVQTNRGQGYTF | TGCAGCGTGCAAACAAACAGGGGGCAAGGCTACACCTTC
. | . | TRBJ2-2 | TRBV29-1 | 12 | CSVGKNTGELFF | TGCAGCGTTGGAAAAAACACCGGGGAGCTGTTTTTT
once | . | TRBJ1-2 | TRBV15 | 17 | CATSRGRGGSSNYGYTF | TGTGCCACCAGCAGGGGGAGGGGCGGCAGTTCTAACTATGGCTACACCTTC
. | . | TRBJ2-2 | TRBV7-3 | 13 | CASSTRGSGELFF | TGTGCCAGCAGCACCAGGGGATCCGGGGAGCTGTTTTTT
. | . | TRBJ1-6 | TRBV10-3 | 15 | CAISGVMADNSPLHF | TGTGCCATAAGTGGGGTCATGGCGGATAATTCACCCCTCCACTTT
once | . | TRBJ2-5 | TRBV27 | 16 | CASSLGPGITPETQYF | TGTGCCAGCAGTCTGGGTCCAGGGATAACCCCAGAGACCCAGTACTTC
. | TRBD2 | TRBJ2-1 | TRBV2 | 12 | CASTPGGNEQFF | TGTGCCAGCACCCCGGGGGGCAATGAGCAGTTCTTC
once | . | TRBJ1-2 | TRBV24-1 | 13 | CATSGGGDYGYTF | TGTGCCACCAGTGGCGGTGGGGACTATGGCTACACCTTC
. | . | TRBJ2-2 | TRBV5-4 | 15 | CASSNGTFRTGELFF | TGTGCCAGCAGCAACGGGACTTTTCGCACCGGGGAGCTGTTTTTT
. | . | TRBJ2-7 | TRBV3-1/TRBV3-2 | 13 | CASSQVRSYEQYF | TGTGCCAGCAGCCAAGTCCGTAGCTACGAGCAGTACTTC
. | TRBD1 | TRBJ1-2 | TRBV7-6 | 16 | CASSLARDSLDYGYTF | TGTGCCAGCAGCTTAGCGAGGGACAGCTTGGACTATGGCTACACCTTC
. | TRBD1 | TRBJ1-5 | TRBV27 | 14 | CASSLKGAGQPQHF | TGTGCCAGCAGTTTGAAGGGGGCAGGTCAGCCCCAGCATTTT
. | . | TRBJ1-2 | TRBV12-3/TRBV12-4 | 12 | CASSLENYGYTF | TGTGCCAGCAGTTTAGAAAACTATGGCTACACCTTC
. | . | TRBJ2-3 | TRBV19 | 14 | CASTPRVRTDTQYF | TGTGCCAGTACTCCGAGGGTTCGCACAGATACGCAGTATTTT
. | . | TRBJ2-1 | TRBV9 | 14 | CASSVGLKNNEQFF | TGTGCCAGCAGCGTCGGACTGAAAAACAATGAGCAGTTCTTC
. | TRBD2 | TRBJ2-3 | TRBV5-1 | 15 | CASSLVAGGPNTQYF | TGCGCCAGCAGCTTGGTAGCGGGGGGGCCTAATACGCAGTATTTT
. | . | TRBJ2-7 | TRBV20-1 | 11 | CSARGGYEQYF | TGCAGTGCTAGGGGGGGCTACGAGCAGTACTTC
once | . | TRBJ2-4 | TRBV6-6 | 11 | CASSFQGLEYF | TGTGCCAGCAGTTTCCAGGGCTTGGAGTACTTC
. | . | TRBJ2-1 | TRBV7-6 | 16 | CASSSELGPSYNEQFF | TGTGCCAGCAGCTCCGAATTAGGACCCTCCTACAATGAGCAGTTCTTC
once | TRBD1 | TRBJ1-4 | TRBV10-3 | 15 | CATLPGTAGNEKLFF | TGTGCCACTCTTCCCGGGACAGCTGGGAATGAAAAACTGTTTTTT
once | . | TRBJ2-7 | TRBV11-2 | 15 | CASSLDRGRNYEQYF | TGTGCCAGCAGCTTAGATCGGGGGCGGAACTACGAGCAGTACTTC
. | TRBD1 | TRBJ1-2 | TRBV3-1/TRBV3-2 | 12 | CASSPDRDGYTF | TGTGCCAGCAGCCCTGACAGGGATGGCTACACCTTC
. | . | TRBJ2-2 | TRBV27 | 12 | CASSFGAGELFF | TGTGCCAGCAGTTTTGGAGCCGGGGAGCTGTTTTTT
. | . | TRBJ1-2 | TRBV29-1 | 13 | CSVDEGFVGGYTF | TGCAGCGTTGATGAGGGGTTCGTGGGCGGCTACACCTTC
once | TRBD1 | TRBJ2-4 | TRBV6-5 | 15 | CATQDRAVGKNIQYF | TGTGCCACCCAGGACAGGGCGGTGGGCAAAAACATTCAGTACTTC
once | . | TRBJ1-2 | TRBV10-1 | 13 | CASSEDSLYGYTF | TGCGCCAGCAGTGAGGACAGCCTCTATGGCTACACCTTC
few | . | TRBJ1-1 | TRBV14 | 17 | CASSQGQGTIMNTEAFF | TGTGCCAGCAGCCAGGGGCAGGGGACCATAATGAACACTGAAGCTTTCTTT
. | TRBD2 | TRBJ2-5 | TRBV4-1 | 17 | CASSQPAELALGETQYF | TGCGCCAGCAGCCAACCAGCGGAACTAGCGCTGGGGGAGACCCAGTACTTC